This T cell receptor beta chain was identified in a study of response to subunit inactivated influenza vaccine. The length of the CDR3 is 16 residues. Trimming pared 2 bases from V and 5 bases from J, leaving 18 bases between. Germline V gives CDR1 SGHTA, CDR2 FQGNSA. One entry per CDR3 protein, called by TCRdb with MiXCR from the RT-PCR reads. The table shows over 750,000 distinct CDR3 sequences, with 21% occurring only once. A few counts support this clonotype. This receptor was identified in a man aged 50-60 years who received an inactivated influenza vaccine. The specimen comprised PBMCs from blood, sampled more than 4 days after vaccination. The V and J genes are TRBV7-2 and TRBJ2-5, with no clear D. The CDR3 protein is CASSLFGHGVGETQYF. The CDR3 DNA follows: TGTGCCAGCAGCTTATTTGGGCACGGCGTTGGGGAGACCCAGTACTTC.